The 19 T cell receptor beta chains reported below all come from one sample, sequenced in a study of memory CD4+ T cells and cytomegalovirus serostatus. Single viable CD3+CD4+CD8-CD45RO+ cells were sorted as the memory CD4+ T cells. Libraries were prepared by immunoSEQ multiplex PCR; TCRdb keeps only in-frame clonotypes and omits some of them. The sample comprises about 80,000 clones, roughly 80% of which are singletons, and about 0.72% rests with the top ten. The sample consisted of memory CD4+ T cells from blood. The source is an adult in good health and CMV-seronegative.

The rearrangement uses TRBV6-5 and TRBJ1-1; D gene unclear. Trimming took 0 bases from V and 1 from J, leaving 9 bases between them. This CDR3 has 15 amino acids. CDR1 is MNHEY, CDR2 SVGAGI, per germline. CDR3 bases: TGTGCCAGCAGTTACTCGATTTCAGCGAACACTGAAGCTTTCTTT. It encodes CASSYSISANTEAFF.

CDR3 nucleotide sequence: TGTGCCAGCAGCCAGACAGGGGGCCCGGGGAACACTGAAGCTTTCTTT. It encodes CASSQTGGPGNTEAFF. The chain is built from TRBV4-2 and TRBJ1-1; 10 bases map to TRBD1. Germline CDR1 LGHNA, CDR2 YNFKEQ. Trimming at V came to 3 bases and at J to 1 base, leaving 5 bases not matched to a gene. The CDR3 runs 16 residues.

CDR3 coding DNA: TGTGCCAGCATCCCCGGGCAGGGGCGGGTTAACACTGAAGCTTTCTTT. This sequence encodes CASIPGQGRVNTEAFF. J is TRBJ1-1 and V is TRBV28; D is perhaps TRBD1 (6 bases). The CDR3 has 16 amino acids. Germline CDR1 MDHEN, CDR2 SYDVKM. V was shortened by 7 bases and J by 2 bases, with 20 bases between the two germline ends.

The rearrangement links TRBV4-3 to TRBJ1-2; D is undetermined. Germline V gene lookup returns CDR1 LGHNA and CDR2 YSLEER. CDR3 size: 15 residues. Trimming cost V 0 bases and J 1 base, with 9 bases left between them. Written as DNA, the CDR3 is TGCGCCAGCAGCCAAGACCTCGGTGGTAACTATGGCTACACCTTC. It specifies CASSQDLGGNYGYTF.

The chain combines TRBV5-1 with TRBJ2-4; 7 bases map to TRBD2. The V and J ends lost 2 bases and 4 bases, in that order; junction bases with no gene match: 6. The CDR3 covers 15 residues. Germline CDR1 and CDR2: SGHRS and YFSETQ. CDR3 DNA sequence: TGCGCCAGCAGCTTTTCTAGCGGAATAAAAAACATTCAGTACTTC. Its protein is CASSFSSGIKNIQYF.

The chain is built from TRBV4-2 and TRBJ1-6; D unresolved. V lost 0 bases, J lost 6 bases, and 15 bases lay in between. CDR3 length equals 17 residues. Germline CDR1 and CDR2: LGHNA and YNFKEQ. CDR3 nucleotide sequence: TGTGCCAGCAGCCAAGATGCAAGTTCCATTCCTAATTCACCCCTCCACTTT. Protein sequence: CASSQDASSIPNSPLHF.

Only one count was recorded for this clone. The chain recombines TRBV10-3 with TRBJ1-5, with no clear D. Trimming shortened V by 0 bases and J by 2 bases, and 8 bases separated the two germline ends. The CDR3 contains 15 residues. Germline V gives CDR1 ENHRY, CDR2 SYGVKD. The CDR3 spells CAISESERGNQPQHF. CDR3 sequence (DNA): TGTGCCATCAGTGAGTCGGAGAGGGGCAATCAGCCCCAGCATTTT.

In its sample, this clone was seen a few times. The V gene is TRBV6-4, the J gene TRBJ1-1; D unclear. Germline values: CDR1 MRHNA, CDR2 SNTAGT. Trimming cost V 3 bases and J 7 bases, with 12 bases left between them. The CDR3 sequence is 13 residues long. The CDR3 coding sequence is TGTGCCAGCAGTGAAGTCGGACGGGGTGAAGCTTTCTTT. Its translation is CASSEVGRGEAFF.

This clone was seen a few times. The chain recombines TRBV6-5 with TRBJ2-7; D is unresolved. V shed 2 bases and J shed 1 base, with 6 bases lying between them. The CDR3 loop spans 13 amino acids. The germline V gene has CDR1 MNHEY and CDR2 SVGAGI. CDR3: CASSYSESYEQYF. CDR3 DNA: TGTGCCAGCAGTTACAGTGAGTCCTACGAGCAGTACTTC.

J is TRBJ2-2 and V is TRBV6-1; D uncertain. The germline V gene has CDR1 MNHNS and CDR2 SASEGT. V was pared by 6 bases and J by 5 bases, with 10 bases between. The CDR3 spans 13 residues. The CDR3 spells CASSIDPTGELFF. DNA for the CDR3: TGTGCCAGCAGCATAGATCCAACCGGGGAGCTGTTTTTT.

This clone was picked up a small number of times. The chain joins TRBV13 to TRBJ1-4, with D unresolved. Between the trimmed V and J ends, which lost 4 bases and 7 bases, there was a span of 13 bases. CDR1 PRHDT and CDR2 FYEKMQ come from the germline V gene (reference sequence). CDR3 size: 14 residues. CDR3 protein: CASSSPGEGEKLFF. CDR3 DNA: TGTGCCAGCAGCTCTCCCGGGGAAGGTGAAAAACTGTTTTTT.

The genes are TRBV27 and TRBJ1-1, with a tentative D call TRBD1 (5 bases). The CDR3 is made up of 16 amino acids. Trimming removed 3 bases from V and 1 base from J, with 15 bases in between. Germline V CDR1 and CDR2: MNHEY, SMNVEV (reference sequence). In nucleotides, the CDR3 is TGTGCCAGCAGTTTCGATTCGGGCAGGGAGAACACTGAAGCTTTCTTT. The encoded protein is CASSFDSGRENTEAFF.

This clone appeared a few times. The chain joins TRBV7-2 to TRBJ1-3; tentative D call: TRBD1 (6 bases). Germline CDR1 is SGHTA and CDR2 is FQGNSA. Trimming pared 5 bases from V and 4 bases from J, leaving 9 bases between. This CDR3 region has 13 residues. CDR3 sequence reads: CASSDDRGNTIYF. The CDR3 bases are TGTGCCAGCAGCGACGACAGGGGAAACACCATATATTTT.

This sequence joins TRBV18 and TRBJ1-2; TRBD1 matches 9 bases. V lost 4 bases, J lost 12 bases, and 9 bases stayed unmatched. The CDR3 has 13 residues. Germline CDR1 reads KGHSH; CDR2 reads LQKENI. DNA for the CDR3: TGTGCCAGCTCACAGAGCCGGGACAGGGTCGACACCTTC. Residues: CASSQSRDRVDTF.

The chain combines TRBV9 with TRBJ1-2; 8 bases match TRBD1. The CDR3 runs 15 residues. V was pared by 4 bases and J by 4 bases, with 9 bases of the junction left unmatched. Germline V gives CDR1 SGDLS, CDR2 YYNGEE. The CDR3 spells CASSPQPTGVYGYTF. CDR3 sequence (DNA): TGTGCCAGCAGCCCCCAACCGACAGGGGTCTATGGCTACACCTTC.

V usage is TRBV19 and J usage is TRBJ2-5; 9 positions match TRBD2. V was clipped by 4 bases and J by 5 bases; unmatched bases: 11. CDR3 size: 16 residues. Germline V gene data show CDR1 as LNHDA and CDR2 as SQIVND (reference sequence). CDR3 region: CASSSLELAGGETQYF. In DNA form, the CDR3 reads TGTGCCAGTAGTAGCCTCGAACTAGCGGGTGGGGAGACCCAGTACTTC.

This clone appeared a single time. The V and J genes are TRBV7-3 and TRBJ2-5, with TRBD1 matching over 9 bases. The CDR3 spans 15 residues. Per the germline V gene, CDR1 is SGHTA and CDR2 is FQGTGA. V shed 2 bases, J shed 3 bases, and the junction held 4 bases outside the gene matches. CDR3 coding DNA: TGTGCCAGCAGCTTAGCGGGACAGGGAGAAGAGACCCAGTACTTC. Translated: CASSLAGQGEETQYF. The whole variable domain, filled in from reference TRBV7-3 and TRBJ2-5, reads GAGVSQTPSNKVTEKGKYVELRCDPISGHTALYWYRQSLGQGPEFLIYFQGTGAADDSGLPNDRFFAVRPEGSVSTLKIQRTERGDSAVYLCASSLAGQGEETQYFGPGTRLLVL.

The chain carries TRBV25-1 and TRBJ2-5; D is unclear. Germline V gene lookup returns CDR1 MGHDK and CDR2 SYGVNS. The germline V and J ends were trimmed by 4 bases and 4 bases, with 7 bases remaining between them. The CDR3 extends over 12 amino acids. The CDR3 spells CASSAPGETQYF. The DNA for the CDR3 is TGTGCCAGCAGTGCACCGGGAGAGACCCAGTACTTC.

The V and J genes are TRBV18 and TRBJ1-4; TRBD1 aligns across 10 bases. The CDR3 is 15 residues long. V shed 3 bases, J shed 4 bases, and the junction held 2 bases outside the gene matches. The V gene's germline CDR1 is KGHSH and CDR2 LQKENI. The CDR3 loop reads CASSPGTGVNEKLFF. CDR3 coding DNA: TGTGCCAGCTCACCCGGGACAGGGGTTAATGAAAAACTGTTTTTT. The variable domain in full, with the rest retrieved from reference TRBV18 and TRBJ1-4, is NAGVMQNPRHLVRRRGQEARLRCSPMKGHSHVYWYRQLPEEGLKFMVYLQKENIIDESGMPKERFSAEFPKEGPSILRIQQVVRGDSAAYFCASSPGTGVNEKLFFGSGTQLSVL.